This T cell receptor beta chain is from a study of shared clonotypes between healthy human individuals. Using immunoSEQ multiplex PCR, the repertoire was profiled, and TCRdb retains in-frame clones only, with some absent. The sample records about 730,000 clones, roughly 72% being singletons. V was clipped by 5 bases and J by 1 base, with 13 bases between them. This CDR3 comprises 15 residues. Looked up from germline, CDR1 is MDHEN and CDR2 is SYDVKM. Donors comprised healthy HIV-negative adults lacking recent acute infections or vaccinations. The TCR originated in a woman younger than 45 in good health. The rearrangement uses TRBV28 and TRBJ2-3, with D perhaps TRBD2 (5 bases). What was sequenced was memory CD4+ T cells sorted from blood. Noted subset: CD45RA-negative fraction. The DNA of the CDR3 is TGTGCCAGCAGTCAGTCTGGAGGAGGCACAGATACGCAGTATTTT. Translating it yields CASSQSGGGTDTQYF. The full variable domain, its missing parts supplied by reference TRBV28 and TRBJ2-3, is DVKVTQSSRYLVKRTGEKVFLECVQDMDHENMFWYRQDPGLGLRLIYFSYDVKMKEKGDIPEGYSVSREKKERFSLILESASTNQTSMYLCASSQSGGGTDTQYFGPGTRLTVL.